Following are 32 T cell receptor beta chains from one sample sequenced in a study of tumor-infiltrating lymphocytes in glioblastoma multiforme. TCR beta libraries were built from RNA through three nested multiplex PCR rounds using modified ARM-PCR. TCRdb re-called the multiplex PCR reads with MiXCR, one entry per CDR3 protein. The sample has 8,900 or so distinct CDR3 sequences, about four fifths seen once. Sequences were obtained from brain tumor tissue. The source of these receptors is a male donor with glioblastoma.

The chain recombines TRBV29-1 with TRBJ2-3; maybe TRBD2 (6 bases). V was cut by 3 bases and J by 2 bases, with 15 bases left in between. This CDR3 has 15 amino acids. The germline gives CDR1 SQVTM, CDR2 ANQGSEA. The CDR3 DNA reads TGCAGCGTTGACTATAGCGGAGATCTCACAGATACGCAGTATTTT. Its translation: CSVDYSGDLTDTQYF.

In regard to this clonotype: Germline and junction disagree at one end, which may indicate a read error. This chain joins TRBV11-3 and TRBJ1-1; D possibly corresponds to TRBD1 (6 bases). The CDR3 spans 16 residues. From germline, CDR1 is SGHNT and CDR2 YENEEA. DNA for the CDR3: TGTGCCAGCAGCTTCAGGGGCGCAGGGCTGAACACTGAAGCTTCCTTT. As protein: CASSFRGAGLNTEASF.

This rearrangement joins TRBV6-5 to TRBJ2-5; D is possibly TRBD2 (6 bases). This CDR3 has 12 residues. The V gene's germline CDR1 is MNHEY and CDR2 SVGAGI. Trimming stripped 6 bases from V and 8 bases from J, with 13 bases between. The CDR3 nucleotides are TGTGCCAGCAGAGGCGGGGTAGACACCCAGTACTTC. This gives the protein CASRGGVDTQYF.

This clonotype was counted between two and nine times. J is TRBJ2-7 and V is TRBV6-2 or TRBV6-3; 8 positions agree with TRBD2. CDR3 size: 14 residues. V lost 5 bases and J lost 7; bases outside the gene matches: 10. Germline CDR1 MNHEY, CDR2 SVGEGT. CDR3 DNA sequence: TGTGCCAGCAGTCTACGGGGGGGGCCCAATGAGCAGTACTTC. Protein: CASSLRGGPNEQYF.

This clonotype has just a few counts. It may be a read error: a sequence one base away is much more abundant. This sequence joins TRBV20-1 and TRBJ1-6; D gene uncertain. Germline CDR1 reads DFQATT; CDR2 reads SNEGSKA (reference sequence). This CDR3 is 13 amino acids long. The DNA for the CDR3 is TGCAGTGCTAGGGTAATCACGGATTCACCCCCCCACTTT. It codes for CSARVITDSPPHF.

In its sample, this clonotype was seen many times. The chain links TRBV30 to TRBJ2-7; 10 bases agree with TRBD1. Trimming took 1 base from V and 3 from J; bases not matched to a gene: 6. The V gene's germline CDR1 is GTSNPN and CDR2 SVGIG (reference sequence). This CDR3 has 15 residues. The CDR3 loop reads CAWSGGTGAGYEQYF. In DNA form, the CDR3 reads TGTGCCTGGAGTGGAGGGACAGGGGCCGGCTACGAGCAGTACTTC.

The genes are TRBV9 and TRBJ1-1; D uncertain. CDR3 size: 13 residues. Germline V gene lookup returns CDR1 SGDLS and CDR2 YYNGEE. The V end was cut by 0 bases, the J end by 7 bases, with 10 bases between. CDR3 DNA sequence: TGTGCCAGCAGCGTAGACTGGGAGGGTGAAGCTTTCTTT. As protein: CASSVDWEGEAFF.

This clonotype was seen a few times. The V gene is TRBV11-3, the J gene TRBJ2-1; D ambiguous. V was clipped by 1 base and J by 0 bases, with 10 bases between them. The CDR3 length is 16 residues. Per germline, CDR1 SGHNT and CDR2 YENEEA. Here the CDR3 reads CASSLGVRDSYNEQFF. The CDR3 DNA is TGTGCCAGCAGCTTAGGAGTCAGAGACTCCTACAATGAGCAGTTCTTC.

Comment on this clonotype: It is likely a read error, because the conserved phenylalanine at the end of the CDR3 is missing. J is TRBJ2-1 and V is TRBV5-1, with D unresolved. Looked up from germline, CDR1 is SGHRS and CDR2 is YFSETQ. V was shortened by 4 bases and J by 10 bases, with 18 bases between the two germline ends. The CDR3 length is 14 residues. The CDR3 nucleotides are TGCGCCAGCAGCCCGGGCACTACCGAGAGGGAGCAGTTCTTA. Translated, it gives CASSPGTTEREQFL.

This clonotype was seen once. The chain is built from TRBV11-1 and TRBJ2-5; TRBD1 agrees at 10 bases. In germline, CDR1 is SGHAT, CDR2 FQDESV (reference sequence). The CDR3 has 16 residues. V trimming: 5 bases; J trimming: 5 bases; junction bases outside the gene matches: 11. CDR3 residues: CASSLLRQGARETQYF. CDR3 nucleotides: TGTGCCAGCAGCCTACTGAGACAGGGGGCAAGGGAGACCCAGTACTTC.

J is TRBJ2-5 and V is TRBV6-6; D not certain. The CDR3 sequence is 11 residues long. Trimming removed 11 bases from V and 7 bases from J, with 14 bases in between. Germline values: CDR1 MNHNY, CDR2 SVGAGI (reference sequence). In nucleotides, the CDR3 is TGTGCCGGCACCGAAGAAGGGACCCAGTACTTC. It is translated as CAGTEEGTQYF.

The gene calls are TRBV20-1 and TRBJ1-6; D is possibly TRBD1 (5 bases). Deletions cut 1 base from V and 14 bases from J, with 21 bases between. CDR1 is DFQATT, CDR2 SNEGSKA, per germline (reference sequence). The CDR3 is made up of 15 amino acids. The CDR3 is CSARGQGSVNPSLHF. The CDR3 nucleotides are TGCAGTGCTAGAGGGCAGGGTTCCGTGAATCCATCCCTCCACTTT.

V is TRBV29-1 and J is TRBJ2-1; no clear D. V was cut by 2 bases and J by 0 bases, with 14 bases left in between. The CDR3 sequence is 16 residues long. Per the germline V gene, CDR1 is SQVTM and CDR2 is ANQGSEA. The CDR3 loop is CSVEPPSRSSYNEQFF. The CDR3 DNA reads TGCAGCGTTGAACCCCCTTCTAGGAGCTCCTACAATGAGCAGTTCTTC.

A remark on this clonotype: The junction departs from the called germline gene at one end, perhaps through a read error. This chain uses TRBV4-1 with TRBJ2-2; D possibly corresponds to TRBD2 (5 bases). This CDR3 is 14 amino acids long. The germline V gene has CDR1 MGHRA and CDR2 YSYEKL. The CDR3 spells CASSQDSGSGEPFF. In DNA form, the CDR3 reads TGCGCCAGCAGCCAAGACAGTGGGTCCGGGGAGCCGTTTTTT.

The chain carries TRBV11-1 and TRBJ1-1; D possibly corresponds to TRBD1 (6 bases). Germline-derived CDR1 and CDR2 are SGHAT and FQDESV (reference sequence). The CDR3 contains 15 residues. V was cut by 3 bases and J by 4 bases, with 15 bases left in between. Here the CDR3 DNA reads TGTGCCAGCAGCTTCTCCGGGACATGGGGCACTGAAGCTTTCTTT. Encoded protein: CASSFSGTWGTEAFF.

The chain carries TRBV12-3 or TRBV12-4 and TRBJ1-5; unclear D gene. The CDR3 extends over 12 amino acids. The V end was cut by 6 bases, the J end by 3 bases, with 6 bases between. The CDR3 protein is CASRFVNQPQHF. The CDR3 DNA follows: TGTGCCAGCAGGTTTGTCAATCAGCCCCAGCATTTT.

The table lists this clonotype with many counts. The chain uses TRBV11-2 and TRBJ2-2; the D gene is possibly TRBD2 (6 bases). The ends were cut back, 7 bases at V and 6 bases at J, with 18 bases in the middle. The germline CDR1 and CDR2 sequences are SGHAT and FQNNGV. The CDR3 has 15 residues. CDR3 DNA: TGTGCCAGCATTGGCAAGCGGGCCGGAGCCGGGGAGCTGTTTTTT. Translation: CASIGKRAGAGELFF.

The rearrangement links TRBV11-2 to TRBJ2-2, with 7 bases aligning to TRBD2. The V segment lost 7 bases and the J segment 2 bases; nucleotides outside the gene matches: 22. CDR3 length equals 20 residues. CDR1 is SGHAT and CDR2 is FQNNGV in the germline V gene. The CDR3 nucleotides read TGTGCCAGCACCCCCTCATTCGTTCACGGGCTAGCGGTAAACACCGGGGAGCTGTTTTTT. Translated, it gives CASTPSFVHGLAVNTGELFF.

This clonotype was seen only a few times. The chain is built from TRBV4-1 and TRBJ2-5; D is possibly TRBD1 (6 bases). V shed 3 bases and J shed 1 base, with 12 bases lying between them. There are 15 residues in the CDR3. The germline gives CDR1 MGHRA, CDR2 YSYEKL. The CDR3 DNA reads as TGCGCCAGCAGCCAGACGGACAGAAGCCAAGAGACCCAGTACTTC. Its protein product is CASSQTDRSQETQYF.

As concerns this clonotype: A much larger clone is a single base away; this may be a read error. The CDR3 protein is CASSEFPDRGGIPDTQHF. The CDR3 DNA sequence: TGTGCCAGCAGTGAATTTCCGGACAGGGGAGGAATCCCAGATACGCAGCATTTT. The chain combines TRBV6-4 with TRBJ2-3, with 9 bases that match TRBD1. The J call is doubtful: the DNA matches TRBJ1-5 better. The CDR3 sequence is 18 residues long. Germline V gives CDR1 MRHNA, CDR2 SNTAGT.

The chain uses TRBV11-2 and TRBJ1-6; no definite D call. CDR3 length: 14 residues. The germline V and J ends were trimmed by 5 bases and 4 bases, with 9 bases remaining between them. Germline loops: CDR1 SGHAT, CDR2 FQNNGV. CDR3 sequence: CASSAVKYNSPLHF. The CDR3 nucleotides are TGTGCCAGCAGCGCCGTAAAGTATAATTCACCCCTCCACTTT.

This chain joins TRBV11-1 and TRBJ2-2, with D perhaps TRBD2 (5 bases). Trimming removed 8 bases from V and 14 bases from J, with 15 bases in between. The CDR3 consists of 11 residues. The germline V gene encodes CDR1 SGHAT and CDR2 FQDESV (reference sequence). The CDR3 region has the DNA TGTGCCAGCTGTGACACCGGGAAACTGTTTTTT. Translated: CASCDTGKLFF.

As for this clonotype: Possible read error: a much larger clone is one base away. The chain carries TRBV11-1 and TRBJ2-7, with 9 bases that match TRBD1. CDR3 length: 12 amino acids. Germline V gene lookup returns CDR1 SGHAT and CDR2 FQDESV (reference sequence). The chain's CDR3 is CTSSGQGREQYF. In nucleotides, the CDR3 is TGTACCAGCAGCGGACAGGGGCGCGAGCAGTACTTC. Full variable domain (outside the CDR3, taken from reference TRBV11-1 and TRBJ2-7): EAEVAQSPRYKITEKSQAVAFWCDPISGHATLYWYRQILGQGPELLVQFQDESVVDDSQLPKDRFSAERLKGVDSTLKIQPAELGDSAMYLCTSSGQGREQYFGPGTRLTVT.

A remark on this clonotype: The missing conserved phenylalanine or tryptophan at the end of this CDR3 makes a read error likely. The chain uses TRBV29-1 and TRBJ2-5; D is ambiguous. Germline-derived CDR1 and CDR2 are SQVTM and ANQGSEA. With 5 bases removed from V and 2 bases from J, the gap between germline ends came to 15 bases. There are 14 residues in the CDR3. Here the CDR3 DNA reads TGCAGCGTTCCCCCACCGTGGGGACAAGAGACCCAGTACTTA. Amino acids: CSVPPPWGQETQYL.

As for this clonotype: At one boundary the junction diverges from the germline segment, which might be a read error. This chain connects TRBV11-2 to TRBJ2-1; 7 bases agree with TRBD2. The CDR3 consists of 15 residues. The germline V gene encodes CDR1 SGHAT and CDR2 FQNNGV. The chain's CDR3 is CASSYEISGLNERFF. CDR3 nucleotide sequence: TGTGCCAGCAGCTATGAGATTAGCGGGTTAAATGAGCGGTTCTTC.

The chain carries TRBV12-3 or TRBV12-4 and TRBJ2-1, with D perhaps matching TRBD2 (6 bases). V was shortened by 3 bases and J by 7 bases, with 7 bases between the two germline ends. This CDR3 spans 12 amino acids. CDR3 sequence (DNA): TGTGCCAGCAGTTTTGCGGGGAATGAGCAGTTCTTC. Translated: CASSFAGNEQFF.

V usage is TRBV11-2 and J usage is TRBJ2-2; a possible D gene is TRBD2 (5 bases). Germline values: CDR1 SGHAT, CDR2 FQNNGV. The CDR3 length is 13 residues. V shed 5 bases and J shed 7 bases, with 11 bases lying between them. The CDR3 coding sequence is TGTGCCAGCAGCCTGGAGGCTTTCGGGGAGCTGTTTTTT. Its translation: CASSLEAFGELFF.

Regarding this clonotype: It is unclear where the CDR3 begins or ends on the DNA, so no DNA is shown, and the CDR3 is as TCRdb lists it. The chain has TRBV20-1 and TRBJ1-2; TRBD1 is the table's D call and was not checked against the DNA. Germline assignment: CDR1 DFQATT and CDR2 SNEGSKA (reference sequence). The CDR3 numbers 14 amino acids, ends counted. The CDR3: CSARRDSANYGCTF.

Concerning this clonotype itself: The junction differs from germline at one of its ends, possibly a read error. The rearrangement uses TRBV29-1 and TRBJ2-7, with a weak D call TRBD2 (5 bases). Germline V gene lookup returns CDR1 SQVTM and CDR2 ANQGSEA. The CDR3 loop spans 13 amino acids. This CDR3 reads CSVRTSDSYVQYF. DNA of the CDR3: TGCAGCGTCCGAACTAGTGACTCCTACGTGCAGTACTTC.

A note on this clonotype: An end of the junction does not agree with germline; a read error may underlie this. The chain is built from TRBV30 and TRBJ1-4, with 9 nucleotides matching TRBD1. The CDR3 runs to 16 residues. CDR1 and CDR2 from the germline V gene are GTSNPN and SVGIG (reference sequence). Written as DNA, the CDR3 is TGTACCTGGAGAACCAAACAGGGGGCTCCGGATGAAAAACTGTTTTTC. Translating gives CTWRTKQGAPDEKLFF.

The table lists this clonotype with a count of one. The chain carries TRBV20-1 and TRBJ2-1; 8 bases are a match to TRBD1. Germline V gene sequence: CDR1 DFQATT, CDR2 SNEGSKA (reference sequence). The CDR3 contains 17 residues. J gave up 4 bases and V 3 bases, and 14 bases lay outside the gene matches. Here the CDR3 reads CSARGPEQGVFYNEQFF. The DNA for the CDR3 is TGCAGTGCTAGGGGACCCGAACAGGGGGTATTTTACAATGAGCAGTTCTTC.

Turning to this clonotype: Here the CDR3 omits its conserved ending phenylalanine or tryptophan, so a read error is the likely source. The limits of the CDR3 on the DNA are not certain, so only TCRdb's listed CDR3 is given. The chain employs TRBV6-5 and TRBJ2-7; TRBD1 was called by the table and not checked on the DNA. The CDR3 is 11 amino acids long, termini counted. Germline V gene lookup returns CDR1 MNHEY and CDR2 SVGAGI. CDR3 sequence: CASSFGGTHYP.